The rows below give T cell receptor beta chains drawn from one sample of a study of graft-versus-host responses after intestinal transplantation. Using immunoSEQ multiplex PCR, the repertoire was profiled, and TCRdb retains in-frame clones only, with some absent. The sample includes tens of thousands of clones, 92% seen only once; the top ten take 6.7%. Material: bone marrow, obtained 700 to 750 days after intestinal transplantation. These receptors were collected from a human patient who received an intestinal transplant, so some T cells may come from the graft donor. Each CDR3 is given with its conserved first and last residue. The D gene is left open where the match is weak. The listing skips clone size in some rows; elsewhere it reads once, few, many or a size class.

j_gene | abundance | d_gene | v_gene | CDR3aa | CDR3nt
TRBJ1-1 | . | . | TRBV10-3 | CAISLGGTEAFF | TGTGCCATCAGTCTGGGTGGTACTGAAGCTTTCTTT
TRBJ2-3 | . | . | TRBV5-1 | CASSLRDTQYF | TGCGCCAGCAGCCTACGTGATACGCAGTATTTT
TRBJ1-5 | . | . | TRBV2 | CASSGVRQPQHF | TGTGCCAGCAGTGGGGTTCGTCAGCCCCAGCATTTT
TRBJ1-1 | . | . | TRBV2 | CASRILGYTEAFF | TGTGCCAGCAGAATTCTGGGGTATACTGAAGCTTTCTTT
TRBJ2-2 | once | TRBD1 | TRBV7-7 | CASSLGHRGSTGELFF | TGTGCCAGCAGCTTAGGGCACAGGGGGAGCACCGGGGAGCTGTTTTTT
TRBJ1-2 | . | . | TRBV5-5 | CASSLEGDYGYTF | TGTGCCAGCAGCTTGGAGGGGGACTATGGCTACACCTTC
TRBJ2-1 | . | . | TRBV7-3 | CASSLGGRGWSEKRFF | TGTGCCAGCAGCTTAGGTGGCAGGGGCTGGAGTGAGAAGCGGTTCTTC
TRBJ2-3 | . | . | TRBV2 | CASSATARRPMGTDTQYF | TGTGCCAGCAGTGCCACCGCGCGGCGGCCTATGGGCACAGATACGCAGTATTTT
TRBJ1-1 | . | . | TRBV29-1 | CSVQGGTEAFF | TGCAGCGTCCAGGGAGGCACTGAAGCTTTCTTT
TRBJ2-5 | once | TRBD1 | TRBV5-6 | CASSLSIGGPKTQYF | TGTGCCAGCAGCTTGTCTATAGGGGGCCCAAAGACCCAGTACTTC
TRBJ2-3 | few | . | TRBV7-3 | CASSDRTGTVHTQYF | TGTGCCAGCAGCGACCGAACGGGGACTGTGCATACGCAGTATTTT
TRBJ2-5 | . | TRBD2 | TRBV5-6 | CASSLRWGGWETQYF | TGTGCCAGCAGCCTACGGTGGGGGGGTTGGGAGACCCAGTACTTC
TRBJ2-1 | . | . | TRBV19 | CASSMPTSVHNEQFF | TGTGCCAGTAGTATGCCGACTAGTGTACACAATGAGCAGTTCTTC
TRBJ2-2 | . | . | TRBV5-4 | CASTLGTTNTGELFF | TGTGCCAGCACCCTCGGTACGACAAACACCGGGGAGCTGTTTTTT
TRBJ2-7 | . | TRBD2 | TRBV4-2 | CASSLAAGGISYEQYF | TGTGCCAGCAGCTTAGCGGCGGGAGGTATTTCCTACGAGCAGTACTTC
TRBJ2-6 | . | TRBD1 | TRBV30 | CAWSVTGQGYAGANVLTF | TGTGCCTGGAGTGTTACGGGACAGGGATATGCTGGGGCCAACGTCCTGACTTTC
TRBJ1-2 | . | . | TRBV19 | CASSILTDNYGYTF | TGTGCCAGTAGTATTCTGACAGATAACTATGGCTACACCTTC
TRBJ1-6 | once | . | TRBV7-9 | CASSSGRTYNSPLHF | TGTGCCAGCAGTTCCGGACGGACCTATAATTCACCCCTCCACTTT
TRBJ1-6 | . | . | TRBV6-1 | CATLSRYNSPLHF | TGTGCCACCCTCTCTCGGTATAATTCACCCCTCCACTTT
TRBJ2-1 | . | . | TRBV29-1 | CSVDSVGAFNEQFF | TGCAGCGTTGATTCTGTCGGAGCTTTCAATGAGCAGTTCTTC
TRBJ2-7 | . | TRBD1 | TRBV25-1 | CASSDTDRASREQYF | TGTGCCAGCAGCGACACGGACAGGGCCTCTCGTGAGCAGTACTTC
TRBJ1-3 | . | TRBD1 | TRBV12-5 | CASGLGGQVSYSGNTIYF | TGTGCTAGTGGTTTGGGGGGACAGGTATCCTACTCTGGAAACACCATATATTTT
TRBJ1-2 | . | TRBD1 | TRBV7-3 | CASSWDGQGTYGYTF | TGTGCCAGCAGCTGGGATGGACAGGGAACCTATGGCTACACCTTC
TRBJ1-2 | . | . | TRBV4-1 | CASSQDPPGGYYGYTF | TGCGCCAGCAGCCAAGATCCCCCGGGAGGGTACTATGGCTACACCTTC
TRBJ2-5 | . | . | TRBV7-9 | CASSLSGETQYF | TGTGCCAGCAGCTTATCGGGAGAGACCCAGTACTTC